This T cell receptor beta chain came from a study of shared clonotypes between healthy human individuals. It was CD45RO-negative cells, positively selected for CCR7, that made up naive CD8 cells, with terminally differentiated effector memory CD45RA+ cells excluded. The CDR3 is made up of 14 amino acids. The V segment lost 2 bases and the J segment 5 bases; nucleotides outside the gene matches: 4. Germline lookup yields CDR1 SGHDT and CDR2 YYEEEE. Under the authors' procedure: Without quality scores, immunoSEQ junctional reads could not be filtered like full-length reads. This table comes from immunoSEQ multiplex PCR, and its TCRdb copy is limited to in-frame clones, with some not included. Clone size and the V and J calls come from that table; the DNA yielded D and trimming. The sample contains some 630,000 clones, 90% to 97% of which appear only once.

The sequencing input was naive CD8+ T cells sorted from blood. The sequence came from a young woman in good health. This chain links TRBV5-6 with TRBJ1-2; 9 bases agree with TRBD1. The CDR3 protein is CASSFRTGEYGYTF. CDR3 in DNA: TGTGCCAGCAGCTTCAGGACAGGGGAATATGGCTACACCTTC.